This paragraph reports one T cell receptor (beta chain). Sequence at one end of the junction differs from germline and may be a read error. This CDR3 has 14 residues. Germline CDR1 and CDR2: SGDLS and YYNGEE. TCRdb called the PCR reads again in MiXCR, with one record for every CDR3 protein. The data show 490,000 or so distinct CDR3 sequences, over 20% seen once. The data are from a study of molecular identifiers for immune sequencing clone quantification. V is TRBV9 and J is TRBJ2-2, with a possible D match to TRBD1 (6 bases). The source of this sequence is a human donor in good health. Some libraries in this study had Jurkat cell RNA spiked in. The sample consisted of naive CD8+ T cells from blood, with Jurkat cell RNA spiked in. Indicated subset: FACS-sorted CD8+CD4-CCR7+CD45RA+ naive T cells. CDR3 bases: TGTGCCGGCAGCTCCGCTACAGGGACCGGGGAGCTGTTTTTT. Translation gives CAGSSATGTGELFF.